A single sample is the source of the 31 T cell receptor beta chains below, sequenced in a study of OX40 agonist ivuxolimab in advanced cancers. Sequencing was performed with immunoSEQ multiplex PCR; in TCRdb, only in-frame clones are kept and a portion is missing. The sample holds 50,000 to 70,000 clones, more than 75% seen once. The sample here was CD4+ or CD8+ T cells sorted from blood, taken in a trial of the OX40 agonist ivuxolimab. Receptors were obtained from an adult with an advanced solid tumor such as melanoma, head and neck, liver or kidney cancer.

This sequence joins TRBV28 and TRBJ2-3; D is unclear. The CDR3 totals 15 residues. Between the trimmed V and J ends, which lost 5 bases and 4 bases, there was a span of 16 bases. Per germline, CDR1 MDHEN and CDR2 SYDVKM. The CDR3 sequence: CASSREAFNSDTQYF. CDR3 in DNA: TGTGCCAGCAGTCGTGAGGCTTTTAATTCAGATACGCAGTATTTT.

This clone appeared a few times. The rearrangement links TRBV19 to TRBJ1-4; D ambiguous. This CDR3 contains 15 residues. The V and J ends lost 7 bases and 4 bases respectively, with 16 bases between them. The germline V gene encodes CDR1 LNHDA and CDR2 SQIVND (reference sequence). The chain's CDR3 is CASNLDRGLNEKLFF. Here the CDR3 DNA reads TGTGCCAGTAATTTGGACCGCGGACTTAATGAAAAACTGTTTTTT.

This sequence joins TRBV7-3 and TRBJ1-4, with D possibly matching TRBD1 (5 bases). Germline assignment: CDR1 SGHTA and CDR2 FQGTGA. Trimming left V 3 bases short and J 4 bases short, with 9 bases between. CDR3 size: 14 residues. CDR3: CASSLGGINEKLFF. CDR3 DNA sequence: TGTGCCAGCAGCTTGGGGGGGATTAATGAAAAACTGTTTTTT.

This clone has a handful of counts. V is TRBV7-9 and J is TRBJ1-2; D not resolved. This CDR3 has 15 amino acids. Germline lookup yields CDR1 SEHNR and CDR2 FQNEAQ (reference sequence). Trimming took off 2 bases at V and 0 bases at J, with 10 bases between the two ends. The CDR3 reads CASSLNGVANYGYTF. CDR3 in DNA: TGTGCCAGCAGCTTAAATGGGGTAGCTAACTATGGCTACACCTTC.

The chain links TRBV5-1 to TRBJ2-3; D perhaps matches TRBD2 (5 bases). V was shortened by 4 bases and J by 2 bases, with 8 bases between the two germline ends. Per the germline V gene, CDR1 is SGHRS and CDR2 is YFSETQ. There are 13 residues in the CDR3. CDR3 DNA sequence: TGCGCCAGCAGCGGGGAGAACACAGATACGCAGTATTTT. This codes for CASSGENTDTQYF.

J is TRBJ2-5 and V is TRBV7-3, with D maybe TRBD1 (5 bases). The CDR3 sequence is 13 residues long. CDR1 and CDR2 from the germline V gene are SGHTA and FQGTGA. Trimming shortened V by 5 bases and J by 2 bases, and 9 bases separated the two germline ends. The CDR3 sequence: CASSRQIQETQYF. In nucleotides, the CDR3 is TGTGCCAGCAGCCGACAGATACAAGAGACCCAGTACTTC.

The chain links TRBV29-1 to TRBJ2-2, with D maybe TRBD1 (5 bases). Germline V gives CDR1 SQVTM, CDR2 ANQGSEA. This CDR3 has 14 amino acids. V was clipped by 6 bases and J by 6 bases, with 17 bases between them. This chain's CDR3 is CSVRGSRAAGELFF. CDR3 DNA: TGCAGCGTGCGAGGCTCCAGGGCGGCCGGGGAGCTGTTTTTT.

The rearrangement uses TRBV28 and TRBJ1-4, with D unresolved. The CDR3 covers 14 residues. Germline assignment: CDR1 MDHEN and CDR2 SYDVKM. The germline V and J ends were trimmed by 5 bases and 8 bases, with 15 bases remaining between them. Here the CDR3 DNA reads TGTGCCAGCAGTCTCCGGGATGCCAGGGAAAAACTGTTTTTT. This sequence encodes CASSLRDAREKLFF.

The rearrangement links TRBV7-9 to TRBJ2-3; D might be TRBD1 (6 bases). V dropped 3 bases and J dropped 0 bases, with 13 bases sitting between them. The V gene's germline CDR1 is SEHNR and CDR2 FQNEAQ (reference sequence). The CDR3 is 16 amino acids. CDR3 sequence (DNA): TGTGCCAGCAGCTTTACCGGGACAACTAGCACAGATACGCAGTATTTT. Its protein is CASSFTGTTSTDTQYF. The full variable domain, with the rest looked up from reference TRBV7-9 and TRBJ2-3, is DTGVSQNPRHKITKRGQNVTFRCDPISEHNRLYWYRQTLGQGPEFLTYFQNEAQLEKSRLLSDRFSAERPKGSFSTLEIQRTEQGDSAMYLCASSFTGTTSTDTQYFGPGTRLTVL.

V and J are TRBV5-1 and TRBJ2-5; maybe TRBD1 (5 bases). CDR3 length: 14 residues. V was trimmed by 4 bases and J by 1 base, leaving 11 bases between them. Germline-derived CDR1 and CDR2 are SGHRS and YFSETQ. For the CDR3, the DNA is TGCGCCAGCAGCCCCTGGGGCACCCAAGAGACCCAGTACTTC. Translated, it gives CASSPWGTQETQYF.

This chain uses TRBV11-2 with TRBJ1-2; the D gene is possibly TRBD1 (5 bases). The V and J ends lost 2 bases and 0 bases respectively, with 10 bases between them. Germline V gene data show CDR1 as SGHAT and CDR2 as FQNNGV. The CDR3 totals 15 residues. The DNA for the CDR3 is TGTGCCAGCAGCTTAAGAGGGGCGGCTAACTATGGCTACACCTTC. Residues: CASSLRGAANYGYTF.

The chain carries TRBV4-1 and TRBJ1-4; maybe TRBD1 (6 bases). Trimming took off 4 bases at V and 3 bases at J, with 12 bases between the two ends. The CDR3 sequence is 15 residues long. Germline lookup yields CDR1 MGHRA and CDR2 YSYEKL. This chain's CDR3 is CASSPRQVPNEKLFF. Written as DNA, the CDR3 is TGCGCCAGCAGCCCGAGACAGGTGCCTAATGAAAAACTGTTTTTT.

The gene calls are TRBV7-9 and TRBJ2-7; D may be TRBD1 (5 bases). The CDR3 is 14 amino acids. Germline lookup yields CDR1 SEHNR and CDR2 FQNEAQ (reference sequence). Trimming cost V 3 bases and J 0 bases, with 9 bases left between them. CDR3: CASSFGASSYEQYF. CDR3 nucleotide sequence: TGTGCCAGCAGCTTTGGGGCAAGCTCCTACGAGCAGTACTTC.

This sequence joins TRBV7-2 and TRBJ1-2; perhaps TRBD1 as D (5 bases). V lost 3 bases and J lost 3, with 11 bases in between. CDR3 size: 14 residues. Germline V gene data show CDR1 as SGHTA and CDR2 as FQGNSA. CDR3 protein: CASSLSRADYGYTF. CDR3 bases: TGTGCCAGCAGCTTGTCCAGGGCGGACTATGGCTACACCTTC. Variable domain in full (rest from reference TRBV7-2 and TRBJ1-2): GAGVSQSPSNKVTEKGKDVELRCDPISGHTALYWYRQSLGQGLEFLIYFQGNSAPDKSGLPSDRFSAERTGGSVSTLTIQRTQQEDSAVYLCASSLSRADYGYTFGSGTRLTVV.

The chain uses TRBV11-2 and TRBJ2-7, with no clear D. Per germline, CDR1 SGHAT and CDR2 FQNNGV. The CDR3 spans 12 residues. The V end was cut by 5 bases, the J end by 5 bases, with 10 bases between. The CDR3 here is CASSPPVHEQYF. CDR3 bases: TGTGCCAGCAGCCCACCGGTCCACGAGCAGTACTTC.

This clone was detected a few times. The rearrangement links TRBV4-1 to TRBJ2-3, with 8 nucleotides matching TRBD1. The CDR3 covers 18 residues. The germline V gene has CDR1 MGHRA and CDR2 YSYEKL. J was trimmed by 7 bases and V by 1 base; bases with no gene match: 16. The CDR3 sequence: CASSQGGSRGRGRNTQYF. The CDR3 DNA sequence: TGCGCCAGCAGCCAAGGAGGGAGCCGGGGCAGGGGGCGAAATACGCAGTATTTT.

This chain links TRBV7-9 with TRBJ1-1; TRBD1 agrees at 7 bases. This CDR3 has 13 residues. Germline assignment: CDR1 SEHNR and CDR2 FQNEAQ (reference sequence). Unmatched junction bases numbered 5, after V lost 5 bases and J lost 5 bases. The CDR3 spells CASSPQGRTEAFF. Here the CDR3 DNA reads TGTGCCAGCAGCCCACAGGGGCGGACTGAAGCTTTCTTT.

This sequence joins TRBV7-3 and TRBJ2-1, with 7 bases lining up with TRBD1. The V and J ends lost 5 bases and 2 bases, in that order; junction bases with no gene match: 3. This CDR3 is 14 amino acids long. Germline-derived CDR1 and CDR2 are SGHTA and FQGTGA. The CDR3 nucleotides read TGTGCCAGCAGCCAACAGGGGACCTACAATGAGCAGTTCTTC. Amino acid sequence: CASSQQGTYNEQFF. The full variable domain, rest sourced from reference TRBV7-3 and TRBJ2-1, is GAGVSQTPSNKVTEKGKYVELRCDPISGHTALYWYRQSLGQGPEFLIYFQGTGAADDSGLPNDRFFAVRPEGSVSTLKIQRTERGDSAVYLCASSQQGTYNEQFFGPGTRLTVL.

This rearrangement joins TRBV7-2 to TRBJ2-2; 13 bases fit TRBD2. CDR3 length: 18 residues. The germline V gene has CDR1 SGHTA and CDR2 FQGNSA. The ends lost 5 bases at V and 4 bases at J; junction bases unmatched: 10. The CDR3 nucleotides read TGTGCCAGCAGCCCCAGAGGACTAGCGGGGGCGGGCACCGGGGAGCTGTTTTTT. Its protein is CASSPRGLAGAGTGELFF.

This rearrangement joins TRBV27 to TRBJ2-3, with 12 bases aligning to TRBD2. The CDR3 extends over 17 amino acids. Germline V gene lookup returns CDR1 MNHEY and CDR2 SMNVEV (reference sequence). Trimming removed 4 bases from V and 2 bases from J; junction bases left unmatched: 7. CDR3 amino acids: CASSSRLAGAHTDTQYF. CDR3 bases: TGTGCCAGCAGTTCCCGACTAGCGGGGGCCCACACAGATACGCAGTATTTT.

The chain combines TRBV11-1 with TRBJ2-7; D may be TRBD1 or TRBD2 (5 bases each). Germline V CDR1 and CDR2: SGHAT, FQDESV (reference sequence). This CDR3 is 14 amino acids long. V was clipped by 5 bases and J by 2 bases, with 13 bases between them. CDR3 protein: CASSPRDGAYEQYF. The CDR3 nucleotides read TGTGCCAGCAGCCCACGGGACGGTGCCTACGAGCAGTACTTC.

The chain has TRBV15 and TRBJ2-5; D gene unclear. The J call may be incorrect, as the DNA end agrees better with TRBJ2-7. Germline V gene data show CDR1 as LNHNV and CDR2 as YYDKDF (reference sequence). The CDR3 runs 14 residues. CDR3 coding DNA: TGTGCCACCAGCAGAGATTCAGTCAGCCCCGAGCAGTACTTC. Translated, it gives CATSRDSVSPEQYF.

This chain joins TRBV28 and TRBJ1-4; D remains unclear. Germline V lookup: CDR1 MDHEN, CDR2 SYDVKM. V dropped 4 bases and J dropped 8 bases, with 17 bases sitting between them. This CDR3 spans 15 amino acids. CDR3 sequence (DNA): TGTGCCAGCAGTTCTAACGCCTTGTTGGGAGAAAAACTGTTTTTT. Residues: CASSSNALLGEKLFF.

The rearrangement joins TRBV30 to TRBJ2-1; 8 bases line up with TRBD1. V lost 8 bases and J lost 4; bases outside the gene matches: 10. This CDR3 is 14 amino acids long. Germline CDR1 is GTSNPN and CDR2 is SVGIG (reference sequence). CDR3 sequence (DNA): TGTGCCACCCGACAGGGGTCGGGGTACAATGAGCAGTTCTTC. Its translation: CATRQGSGYNEQFF.

The V and J genes are TRBV19 and TRBJ1-5; 9 bases agree with TRBD1. The germline V gene encodes CDR1 LNHDA and CDR2 SQIVND (reference sequence). The V and J ends lost 2 bases and 0 bases, in that order; junction bases with no gene match: 8. CDR3 length equals 18 residues. CDR3 region: CASSITGQGIYSNQPQHF. CDR3 DNA: TGTGCCAGTAGTATAACGGGACAGGGAATATATAGCAATCAGCCCCAGCATTTT.

The V call is TRBV7-2, the J call TRBJ2-7; TRBD2 aligns across 7 bases. The CDR3 covers 15 residues. Germline V lookup: CDR1 SGHTA, CDR2 FQGNSA. The V and J ends lost 5 bases and 0 bases, in that order; junction bases with no gene match: 7. The CDR3 sequence: CASSLLAINSYEQYF. CDR3 coding DNA: TGTGCCAGCAGCCTACTAGCGATAAACTCCTACGAGCAGTACTTC.

The chain links TRBV27 to TRBJ2-3; D call uncertain. The CDR3 length is 13 residues. Germline-derived CDR1 and CDR2 are MNHEY and SMNVEV (reference sequence). The ends were cut back, 1 base at V and 1 base at J, with 3 bases in the middle. The chain's CDR3 is CASSLFGTDTQYF. The DNA of the CDR3 is TGTGCCAGCAGTTTATTTGGCACAGATACGCAGTATTTT.

The CDR3: CASSEVGLGGRETQYF. CDR3 nucleotides: TGTGCCAGCAGTGAAGTAGGCTTGGGTGGCAGGGAGACCCAGTACTTC. The J gene is TRBJ2-5, the V gene TRBV2; D is uncertain. V was pared by 1 base and J by 5 bases, with 17 bases between. CDR1 and CDR2 (germline): SNHLY, FYNNEI. The CDR3 extends over 16 amino acids.

The chain recombines TRBV18 with TRBJ1-5; 8 bases map to TRBD1. The V gene's germline CDR1 is KGHSH and CDR2 LQKENI. The CDR3 length is 14 residues. V trimming: 6 bases; J trimming: 2 bases; junction bases outside the gene matches: 3. In DNA, the CDR3 is TGTGCCAGCTCGCCGGGACAGGGCAATCAGCCCCAGCATTTT. Protein product: CASSPGQGNQPQHF.

This clone was detected only a few times. V and J are TRBV27 and TRBJ2-7; 7 bases agree with TRBD2. CDR1 is MNHEY, CDR2 SMNVEV, per germline (reference sequence). V lost 6 bases, J lost 5 bases, and 7 bases stayed unmatched. The CDR3 extends over 13 amino acids. Here the CDR3 reads CASRPSGGDEQYF. The CDR3 DNA reads TGTGCCAGCAGACCCTCGGGGGGAGACGAGCAGTACTTC.

This clone showed up just once. J is TRBJ2-5 and V is TRBV5-1; D is unclear. V was clipped by 8 bases and J by 0 bases, with 5 bases between them. The CDR3 consists of 11 residues. CDR1 is SGHRS and CDR2 is YFSETQ in the germline V gene. The CDR3 region has the DNA TGCGCCAGTCGAGACCAAGAGACCCAGTACTTC. This encodes CASRDQETQYF.